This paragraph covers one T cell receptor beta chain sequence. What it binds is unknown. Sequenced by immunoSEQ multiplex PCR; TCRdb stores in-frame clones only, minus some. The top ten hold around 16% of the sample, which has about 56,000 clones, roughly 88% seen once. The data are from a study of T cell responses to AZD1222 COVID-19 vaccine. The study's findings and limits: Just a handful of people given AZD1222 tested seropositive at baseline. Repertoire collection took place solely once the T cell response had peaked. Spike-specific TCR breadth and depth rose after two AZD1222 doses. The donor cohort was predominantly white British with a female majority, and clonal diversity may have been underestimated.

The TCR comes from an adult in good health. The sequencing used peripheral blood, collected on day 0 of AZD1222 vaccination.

Here the CDR3 reads CAWISGGDYNEQFF. In DNA, the CDR3 is TGTGCCTGGATTAGCGGGGGGGACTACAATGAGCAGTTCTTC. J is TRBJ2-1 and V is TRBV30; 11 positions match TRBD2. The CDR3 has 14 amino acids. V lost 4 bases and J lost 3; bases outside the gene matches: 2. Germline lookup yields CDR1 GTSNPN and CDR2 SVGIG (reference sequence). The variable domain in full, completed from reference TRBV30 and TRBJ2-1, reads SQTIHQWPATLVQPVGSPLSLECTVEGTSNPNLYWYRQAAGRGLQLLFYSVGIGQISSEVPQNLSASRPQDRQFILSSKKLLLSDSGFYLCAWISGGDYNEQFFGPGTRLTVL.